This T cell receptor beta chain was identified during a study of T cell repertoires in cytomegalovirus infection. Overall study: The public TCR beta signatures pointed to both CMV infection and matching HLA type. Study conclusions and caveats: Individuals carrying CMV plus the relevant HLA were identified by cumulative frequency of public TCR beta families.

TCRdb ran MiXCR on the reads and lists one entry per CDR3 protein. Here the sample spans fewer than 900,000 distinct CDR3 sequences, almost 30% being singletons. This clonotype was seen at least ten times. Its antigen remains unknown. Germline CDR1 SGHVS, CDR2 FNYEAQ. Trimming cost V 5 bases and J 0 bases, with 15 bases left between them. The CDR3 sequence is 16 residues long. This TCR derives from a human donor in good health (CMV status not recorded). Some clones in this sample may be carry-over from other donors' samples. The sample consisted of cultured CD8+ T cells from PBMCs, taken from culture after CMV antigen stimulation. V and J are TRBV7-6 and TRBJ2-3, with D perhaps matching TRBD2 (5 bases). The CDR3 DNA is TGTGCCAGCAGCCCCAAGGCGCCGGGGAGCACAGATACGCAGTATTTT. This codes for CASSPKAPGSTDTQYF.